A selection of T cell receptor beta chains follows, all from one sample in a study of T cells in Graves' hyperthyroidism and ophthalmopathy. MiXCR, run by TCRdb on the multiplex PCR reads, gives a single entry per CDR3 protein. The sample carries around 500,000 distinct CDR3 sequences, roughly 15% recorded once. The sequenced sample consisted of blood. These receptors all stem from a woman in her thirties with Graves' ophthalmopathy. CDR3s include the opening cysteine and the closing phenylalanine or tryptophan. The order of the fields is J gene, clone size, D gene, V gene, CDR3 protein, CDR3 DNA. A D gene is named only where the DNA matches it firmly. Size is omitted from some rows. Given values are once, few, many or a class for expanded clones.

>TRBJ2-3|NA|TRBD1|TRBV20-1
CSAGGQGGDTQYF
TGCAGTGCGGGAGGACAGGGAGGAGATACGCAGTATTTT
>TRBJ2-1|few|NA|TRBV19
CASSGGMSYNEQFF
TGTGCCAGTAGTGGCGGGATGTCCTACAATGAGCAGTTCTTC
>TRBJ2-7|NA|NA|TRBV27
CASSPQGLPYEQYF
TGTGCCAGCAGTCCCCAGGGCCTTCCCTACGAGCAGTACTTC
>TRBJ2-5|few|TRBD1|TRBV5-1
CASSLGTGARQETQYF
TGCGCCAGCAGCTTAGGGACAGGGGCCCGCCAAGAGACCCAGTACTTC
>TRBJ2-7|many|NA|TRBV6-2/TRBV6-3
CASRYSGTGYEQYF
TGTGCCAGCAGATACTCCGGGACGGGCTACGAGCAGTACTTC
>TRBJ2-7|many|TRBD2|TRBV30
CAWSTETKLAGAYEQYF
TGTGCCTGGAGCACCGAAACAAAACTAGCGGGAGCCTACGAGCAGTACTTC
>TRBJ2-1|few|NA|TRBV6-2/TRBV6-3
CASSTTNEQFF
TGTGCCAGCAGTACAACAAATGAGCAGTTCTTC
>TRBJ1-2|few|NA|TRBV20-1
CSAPVMRGDFGGYTF
TGCAGTGCGCCTGTTATGAGGGGCGATTTCGGTGGCTACACCTTC
>TRBJ1-1|NA|NA|TRBV20-1
CSAGNNMNTEAFF
TGCAGTGCTGGAAATAATATGAACACTGAAGCTTTCTTT
>TRBJ2-1|few|NA|TRBV14
CASSQLDGSSYNEQFF
TGTGCCAGCAGCCAACTAGATGGGAGCTCCTACAATGAGCAGTTCTTC
>TRBJ2-1|few|NA|TRBV27
CASGPYNEQFF
TGTGCCAGCGGGCCCTACAATGAGCAGTTCTTC
>TRBJ2-3|NA|TRBD2|TRBV28
CASRESGTTDTQYF
TGTGCCAGCAGGGAAAGCGGGACCACAGATACGCAGTATTTT
>TRBJ2-7|NA|TRBD2|TRBV20-1
CSASRLAGASYEQYF
TGCAGTGCTTCACGACTAGCGGGAGCGTCCTACGAGCAGTACTTC
>TRBJ1-1|NA|NA|TRBV10-3
CAIRGGLNTEAFF
TGTGCCATCAGGGGAGGGTTGAACACTGAAGCTTTCTTT
>TRBJ1-1|few|NA|TRBV30
CAWKGFPTGAFF
TGTGCCTGGAAGGGGTTCCCCACGGGAGCTTTCTTT
>TRBJ2-3|NA|NA|TRBV6-2/TRBV6-3
CASSYDSLTDTQYF
TGTGCCAGCAGTTACGATAGCCTCACAGATACGCAGTATTTT
>TRBJ1-5|many|NA|TRBV12-3/TRBV12-4
CASSLSGHQPQHF
TGTGCCAGCAGTTTATCAGGACATCAGCCCCAGCATTTT
>TRBJ1-3|few|NA|TRBV7-8
CASSRPFRDKVFGNTIYF
TGTGCCAGCAGCCGCCCTTTCCGGGACAAGGTTTTTGGAAACACCATATATTTT
>TRBJ1-6|NA|NA|TRBV14
CASSQEGPGYNSPLHF
TGTGCCAGCAGCCAAGAGGGTCCAGGGTATAATTCACCCCTCCACTTT
>TRBJ2-7|many|NA|TRBV2
CASSAVALGSYEQYF
TGTGCCAGCAGTGCAGTGGCCCTGGGGTCCTACGAGCAGTACTTC
>TRBJ2-3|NA|NA|TRBV3-1
CASSVDGLNTDTQYF
TGTGCCAGCAGCGTAGACGGGCTGAACACAGATACGCAGTATTTT
>TRBJ2-7|NA|TRBD2|TRBV7-9
CASSYHGTSGPDEQYF
TGTGCCAGCAGCTACCACGGGACTAGCGGGCCCGACGAGCAGTACTTC
>TRBJ1-2|once|NA|TRBV5-6
CAGRLWEDYGYTF
TGTGCCGGCAGACTGTGGGAGGACTATGGCTACACCTTC
>TRBJ2-2|few|NA|TRBV7-9
CASSEEGPLFF
TGTGCCAGCAGTGAAGAGGGTCCCCTGTTTTTT
>TRBJ1-1|NA|NA|TRBV5-6
CASSWGGHLNTEAFF
TGTGCCAGCAGCTGGGGGGGACACCTGAACACTGAAGCTTTCTTT
>TRBJ1-2|NA|TRBD1|TRBV28
CASSAGQGWARYTF
TGTGCCAGCAGCGCAGGACAGGGCTGGGCACGCTACACCTTC
>TRBJ1-5|many|NA|TRBV7-8
CASSLVMGAGNQPQHF
TGTGCCAGCAGCTTAGTTATGGGGGCAGGAAACCAGCCCCAGCATTTT
>TRBJ1-6|many|TRBD1|TRBV28
CASTGTEGPLHF
TGTGCCAGCACAGGGACAGAGGGACCCCTCCACTTT
>TRBJ2-7|NA|TRBD1|TRBV20-1
CSASPTGVLYEQYF
TGCAGTGCTAGTCCCACAGGGGTTTTGTACGAGCAGTACTTC
>TRBJ2-5|many|NA|TRBV6-5
CASSYSKGAQYF
TGTGCCAGCAGTTACTCGAAGGGGGCCCAGTACTTC
>TRBJ2-7|many|TRBD1|TRBV20-1
CSAGTGSYEQYF
TGCAGTGCAGGGACAGGGAGCTACGAGCAGTACTTC
>TRBJ2-7|many|TRBD1|TRBV7-2
CASSSPGTGISYEQYF
TGTGCCAGCAGCTCGCCCGGGACAGGGATATCCTACGAGCAGTACTTC
>TRBJ2-3|many|TRBD2|TRBV7-2
CASSRPRSGGKTDTQYF
TGTGCCAGCAGCCGACCCCGGAGCGGGGGGAAAACAGATACGCAGTATTTT
>TRBJ1-5|few|TRBD1|TRBV6-2/TRBV6-3
CASHDREPYQPQHF
TGTGCCAGCCATGACAGGGAACCTTATCAGCCCCAGCATTTT
>TRBJ2-3|NA|TRBD1|TRBV5-1
CASSSTPGQGSLDTQYF
TGCGCCAGCAGCAGTACGCCGGGACAGGGTTCTTTAGATACGCAGTATTTT
>TRBJ2-5|few|NA|TRBV5-6
CASSSYDTTSLQTQYF
TGTGCCAGCAGCTCATATGATACGACTAGTCTTCAGACCCAGTACTTC
>TRBJ2-2|many|NA|TRBV7-2
CASSLVGGGGELFF
TGTGCCAGCAGCTTAGTCGGAGGGGGCGGGGAGCTGTTTTTT
>TRBJ2-3|many|NA|TRBV6-2/TRBV6-3
CASSYTLASATDTQYF
TGTGCCAGCAGTTACACCCTAGCGTCAGCCACAGATACGCAGTATTTT
>TRBJ2-1|NA|TRBD2|TRBV20-1
CSAWSSGSIGEQFF
TGCAGTGCTTGGTCTAGCGGGAGTATTGGTGAGCAGTTCTTC
>TRBJ2-5|NA|NA|TRBV5-8
CASSLYGGQETQYF
TGTGCCAGCAGCTTGTACGGGGGCCAAGAGACCCAGTACTTC
>TRBJ2-7|many|NA|TRBV7-8
CASSLWSPYEQYF
TGTGCCAGCAGCTTGTGGTCCCCCTACGAGCAGTACTTC
>TRBJ2-7|NA|NA|TRBV4-1
CASSHDDSSYEQYF
TGCGCCAGCAGCCATGACGACTCCTCCTACGAGCAGTACTTC
>TRBJ2-7|NA|TRBD2|TRBV6-1
CASSAVRTSGRNTYEQYF
TGTGCCAGCAGTGCCGTCCGGACTAGCGGGAGGAATACCTACGAGCAGTACTTC
>TRBJ2-4|few|TRBD1|TRBV6-1
CASSGLLGQGFNIQYF
TGTGCCAGCAGTGGCCTCTTAGGACAGGGGTTTAACATTCAGTACTTC
>TRBJ1-5|many|TRBD1|TRBV5-5
CASSLWQGARQPQHF
TGTGCCAGCAGCTTGTGGCAGGGGGCCAGACAGCCCCAGCATTTT
>TRBJ1-6|NA|NA|TRBV28
CASRVSRGPGSPLHF
TGTGCCAGCCGAGTTTCGCGGGGGCCCGGGTCACCCCTCCACTTT